The 23 T cell receptor beta chains listed next were all sequenced from one sample in a study of OX40 agonist ivuxolimab in advanced cancers. The protocol was immunoSEQ multiplex PCR, while the TCRdb copy is restricted to in-frame clones and leaves out a portion. There are over 14,000 clones in the sample; 91% occur only once, and about 23% lies in the top ten. Sequencing used CD4+ or CD8+ T cells sorted from blood, obtained in a trial of the OX40 agonist ivuxolimab. These receptors all stem from an adult with an advanced solid tumor such as melanoma, head and neck, liver or kidney cancer.

The rearrangement joins TRBV19 to TRBJ2-3, with D maybe TRBD1 (6 bases). V was trimmed by 4 bases and J by 4 bases, leaving 15 bases between them. CDR3 length: 15 amino acids. From germline, CDR1 is LNHDA and CDR2 SQIVND (reference sequence). Written as DNA, the CDR3 is TGTGCCAGTAGTACAAACAGGGAGTCCTCAGATACGCAGTATTTT. This codes for CASSTNRESSDTQYF. Full variable domain (remainder filled in from reference TRBV19 and TRBJ2-3): DGGITQSPKYLFRKEGQNVTLSCEQNLNHDAMYWYRQDPGQGLRLIYYSQIVNDFQKGDIAEGYSVSREKKESFPLTVTSAQKNPTAFYLCASSTNRESSDTQYFGPGTRLTVL.

This chain connects TRBV4-2 to TRBJ1-1; 9 nucleotides align to TRBD1. With V trimmed by 1 base and J by 3 bases, 3 bases remained unmatched. Germline values: CDR1 LGHNA, CDR2 YNFKEQ. The CDR3 totals 15 residues. The CDR3 bases are TGTGCCAGCAGCCAAGCGGACAGGGGCGACACTGAAGCTTTCTTT. Its protein is CASSQADRGDTEAFF.

The chain employs TRBV10-3 and TRBJ2-5, with D possibly matching TRBD2 (5 bases). Trimming removed 8 bases from V and 0 bases from J, with 16 bases in between. CDR1 is ENHRY and CDR2 is SYGVKD in the germline V gene. The CDR3 loop spans 15 amino acids. The CDR3 reads CAISEGSEYQETQYF. The CDR3 region has the DNA TGTGCCATCTCTGAAGGTAGCGAGTACCAAGAGACCCAGTACTTC.

In its sample, this clone was seen once. The genes are TRBV19 and TRBJ1-5, with a weak D call TRBD1 (5 bases). Germline values: CDR1 LNHDA, CDR2 SQIVND (reference sequence). Trimming removed 5 bases from V and 6 bases from J, with 14 bases in between. The CDR3 is made up of 14 amino acids. In DNA form, the CDR3 reads TGTGCCAGTAGTCTTCAGGGTGCGGCTCAGCCCCAGCATTTT. Translated: CASSLQGAAQPQHF.

V is TRBV27 and J is TRBJ2-2; unclear D gene. Germline CDR1 MNHEY, CDR2 SMNVEV (reference sequence). V was clipped by 4 bases and J by 4 bases, with 7 bases between them. This CDR3 spans 13 amino acids. The CDR3 DNA reads as TGTGCCAGCAGTTGGGTGATCACCGGGGAGCTGTTTTTT. Protein sequence: CASSWVITGELFF.

V usage is TRBV5-1 and J usage is TRBJ1-3; 7 bases are shared with TRBD1. Looked up from germline, CDR1 is SGHRS and CDR2 is YFSETQ. The CDR3 spans 14 residues. V was clipped by 3 bases and J by 0 bases; unmatched bases: 0. CDR3 nucleotide sequence: TGCGCCAGCAGCTGGGACAGCTCTGGAAACACCATATATTTT. It yields the protein CASSWDSSGNTIYF.

The chain recombines TRBV19 with TRBJ2-1; 15 nucleotides agree with TRBD2. The germline gives CDR1 LNHDA, CDR2 SQIVND (reference sequence). V shed 0 bases, J shed 10 bases, and the junction held 1 base outside the gene matches. CDR3 size: 15 residues. The CDR3 sequence is CASSIDGTSGGEQFF. The CDR3 DNA is TGTGCCAGTAGTATAGATGGGACTAGCGGGGGGGAGCAGTTCTTC.

The chain is built from TRBV10-1 and TRBJ2-3, with 8 bases lining up with TRBD2. Germline-derived CDR1 and CDR2 are WNHNN and SYGVQD (reference sequence). Germline trimming cut 3 bases from V and 4 bases from J; bases unmatched to any gene: 3. The CDR3 loop spans 14 amino acids. The CDR3 nucleotides are TGCGCCAGCAGTGAAGCGGGAGCCCCAGATACGCAGTATTTT. This encodes CASSEAGAPDTQYF.

V gene TRBV7-9 combines with J gene TRBJ2-5; TRBD1 might be the D (6 bases). V was pared by 5 bases and J by 2 bases, with 18 bases between. From germline, CDR1 is SEHNR and CDR2 FQNEAQ (reference sequence). This CDR3 region has 16 residues. Here the CDR3 reads CASSPPNREKQETQYF. CDR3 nucleotides: TGTGCCAGCAGCCCCCCCAACAGGGAGAAGCAAGAGACCCAGTACTTC.

In its sample, this clone was seen a few times. V is TRBV28 and J is TRBJ2-1; D is uncertain. The CDR3 is 15 amino acids. Trimming left V 6 bases short and J 4 bases short, with 16 bases between. The germline V gene encodes CDR1 MDHEN and CDR2 SYDVKM. CDR3 sequence reads: CASSFPSDVYNEQFF. In DNA, the CDR3 is TGTGCCAGCAGCTTCCCGTCGGACGTTTACAATGAGCAGTTCTTC.

The J gene is TRBJ1-2, the V gene TRBV4-2, with no clear D. This CDR3 region has 16 residues. V gave up 0 bases and J gave up 2 bases, with 13 bases separating them. CDR1 LGHNA and CDR2 YNFKEQ come from the germline V gene. DNA for the CDR3: TGTGCCAGCAGCCAAGATTATCAGGTACCCAACTATGGCTACACCTTC. Its protein is CASSQDYQVPNYGYTF.

V and J are TRBV19 and TRBJ1-2; weak D call: TRBD1 (5 bases). V was trimmed by 5 bases and J by 2 bases, leaving 15 bases between them. This CDR3 has 15 amino acids. Germline-derived CDR1 and CDR2 are LNHDA and SQIVND (reference sequence). CDR3 in DNA: TGTGCCAGTAGTGATAGCAGGCGGGACAACTATGGCTACACCTTC. Amino acid sequence: CASSDSRRDNYGYTF.

Within the sample, this clone is medium-sized. This chain links TRBV27 with TRBJ1-1; no definite D call. Between the trimmed V and J ends, which lost 4 bases and 1 base, there was a span of 7 bases. The CDR3 sequence is 13 residues long. Germline V CDR1 and CDR2: MNHEY, SMNVEV (reference sequence). The CDR3 nucleotides are TGTGCCAGCAGTTGGGGTCAGAACACTGAAGCTTTCTTT. Protein product: CASSWGQNTEAFF.

This chain uses TRBV5-5 with TRBJ2-7; 10 bases agree with TRBD2. In germline, CDR1 is SGHKS, CDR2 YYEKEE (reference sequence). CDR3 length: 16 residues. Germline trimming cut 2 bases from V and 0 bases from J; bases unmatched to any gene: 5. CDR3 sequence (DNA): TGTGCCAGCAGCTTCTCCGGGACTAGCGCCTCCTACGAGCAGTACTTC. Encoded protein: CASSFSGTSASYEQYF.

This sequence joins TRBV14 and TRBJ1-6; D gene ambiguous. V lost 2 bases and J lost 3, with 8 bases in between. The V gene's germline CDR1 is SGHDN and CDR2 FVKESK. The CDR3 runs to 15 residues. The CDR3, as DNA: TGTGCCAGCAGCCAATCGGGAATCTATAATTCACCCCTCCACTTT. It is translated as CASSQSGIYNSPLHF.

The chain is built from TRBV14 and TRBJ2-1, with D perhaps matching TRBD1 (6 bases). The length of the CDR3 is 15 residues. Trimming removed 4 bases from V and 4 bases from J, with 14 bases in between. Germline V CDR1 and CDR2: SGHDN, FVKESK. CDR3 sequence: CASSRGRGEYNEQFF. CDR3 nucleotides: TGTGCCAGCAGCCGAGGCAGGGGAGAATACAATGAGCAGTTCTTC.

The V gene is TRBV7-9, the J gene TRBJ2-7; possible D gene TRBD1, 5 bases. The V end lost 4 bases, the J end lost 2 bases, and 6 bases lay between the germline ends. This CDR3 has 12 residues. Germline CDR1 is SEHNR and CDR2 is FQNEAQ (reference sequence). The CDR3 reads CASSSDTYEQYF. DNA for the CDR3: TGTGCCAGCAGCTCGGACACCTACGAGCAGTACTTC.

The chain carries TRBV6-1 and TRBJ1-5; D gene unclear. This CDR3 region has 11 residues. V lost 2 bases and J lost 8, with 4 bases in between. Germline lookup yields CDR1 MNHNS and CDR2 SASEGT. The CDR3 here is CASSELEPQHF. The CDR3 nucleotides are TGTGCCAGCAGTGAACTTGAGCCCCAGCATTTT.

This chain's CDR3 is CASSSGGLAGGLYEQYF. DNA for the CDR3: TGTGCCAGCAGCTCTGGGGGACTAGCGGGAGGCCTCTACGAGCAGTACTTC. V usage is TRBV13 and J usage is TRBJ2-7; 15 positions match TRBD2. This CDR3 comprises 17 residues. Germline loops: CDR1 PRHDT, CDR2 FYEKMQ (reference sequence). The V segment lost 4 bases and the J segment 3 bases; nucleotides outside the gene matches: 7.

This clone has only a few counts. The chain couples TRBV11-3 to TRBJ2-1; D gene uncertain. The CDR3 runs 14 residues. Germline CDR1 is SGHNT and CDR2 is YENEEA. Trimming removed 4 bases at V and 8 bases at J, with 15 bases between. The CDR3, as DNA: TGTGCCAGCAGCTCGAACAAGGGTACCCATGAGCAGTTCTTC. It codes for CASSSNKGTHEQFF.

V usage is TRBV28 and J usage is TRBJ2-3; D is ambiguous. Germline V CDR1 and CDR2: MDHEN, SYDVKM. This CDR3 has 14 residues. The V end lost 5 bases, the J end lost 5 bases, and 14 bases lay between the germline ends. The CDR3 DNA is TGTGCCAGCAGTCCTCCCGGGCTCCAAGATACGCAGTATTTT. Its translation: CASSPPGLQDTQYF.

The rearrangement uses TRBV27 and TRBJ2-5; D remains ambiguous. The germline V gene has CDR1 MNHEY and CDR2 SMNVEV (reference sequence). The CDR3 consists of 13 residues. V was trimmed by 3 bases and J by 2 bases, leaving 7 bases between them. The CDR3 region has the DNA TGTGCCAGCAGTTTTGTCACGCAAGAGACCCAGTACTTC. Protein product: CASSFVTQETQYF.

V and J are TRBV27 and TRBJ1-1, with D possibly TRBD1 on 5 matching bases. V was pared by 2 bases and J by 6 bases, with 7 bases between. This CDR3 has 12 amino acids. In germline, CDR1 is MNHEY, CDR2 SMNVEV (reference sequence). The CDR3 sequence: CASSLMGAEAFF. The CDR3 DNA reads as TGTGCCAGCAGTTTAATGGGGGCTGAAGCTTTCTTT.